The 23 T cell receptor beta chains reported below all come from one sample, sequenced in a study of OX40 agonist ivuxolimab in advanced cancers. Libraries were prepared by immunoSEQ multiplex PCR; TCRdb keeps only in-frame clonotypes and omits some of them. The table shows some 25,000 clones, with less than 80% occurring only once. This sample comprised CD4+ or CD8+ T cells sorted from blood, obtained in a trial of the OX40 agonist ivuxolimab. The receptor set was obtained from an adult with an advanced solid tumor such as melanoma, head and neck, liver or kidney cancer.

V and J are TRBV15 and TRBJ1-2; D not certain. The germline V gene encodes CDR1 LNHNV and CDR2 YYDKDF (reference sequence). This CDR3 comprises 14 residues. Between the trimmed V and J ends, which lost 0 bases and 1 base, there was a span of 6 bases. The CDR3 protein is CATSRDRSNYGYTF. In nucleotides, the CDR3 is TGTGCCACCAGCAGAGATCGTAGTAACTATGGCTACACCTTC.

V usage is TRBV10-3 and J usage is TRBJ2-3; no definite D call. V dropped 2 bases and J dropped 2 bases, with 11 bases sitting between them. Germline loops: CDR1 ENHRY, CDR2 SYGVKD. The CDR3 extends over 15 amino acids. CDR3 in amino acids: CAISERLPLTDTQYF. DNA of the CDR3: TGTGCCATCAGTGAGAGGCTCCCCCTCACAGATACGCAGTATTTT.

The V gene is TRBV4-1, the J gene TRBJ2-7, with 9 bases lining up with TRBD1. The V segment lost 0 bases and the J segment 1 base; nucleotides outside the gene matches: 1. The germline CDR1 and CDR2 sequences are MGHRA and YSYEKL. There are 15 residues in the CDR3. CDR3 amino acids: CASSQEDRGSYEQYF. Here the CDR3 DNA reads TGCGCCAGCAGCCAAGAAGACAGGGGGTCCTACGAGCAGTACTTC.

This chain uses TRBV7-9 with TRBJ2-5, with 7 nucleotides matching TRBD2. The CDR3 contains 13 residues. Germline-derived CDR1 and CDR2 are SEHNR and FQNEAQ (reference sequence). The V segment lost 10 bases and the J segment 7 bases; nucleotides outside the gene matches: 12. DNA of the CDR3: TGTGCCATCCCCCGTGGGGGGGATGGGACCCAGTACTTC. This codes for CAIPRGGDGTQYF.

The gene calls are TRBV30 and TRBJ1-6, with a possible D match to TRBD1 (6 bases). The CDR3 loop spans 14 amino acids. Looked up from germline, CDR1 is GTSNPN and CDR2 is SVGIG (reference sequence). Deletions cut 0 bases from V and 6 bases from J, with 9 bases between. The CDR3 DNA reads TGTGCCTGGAGTGTAGGGGGGAGTAATTCACCCCTCCACTTT. It translates to CAWSVGGSNSPLHF.

The chain combines TRBV28 with TRBJ2-7, with D perhaps matching TRBD1 or TRBD2 (5 bases each). Germline values: CDR1 MDHEN, CDR2 SYDVKM. This CDR3 is 15 amino acids long. Trimming cost V 7 bases and J 4 bases, with 20 bases left between them. The CDR3 sequence is CASTPIGAEVYEQYF. Here the CDR3 DNA reads TGTGCCAGCACCCCCATTGGGGCGGAGGTGTACGAGCAGTACTTC.

The chain uses TRBV29-1 and TRBJ2-1; no clear D. Germline V gene lookup returns CDR1 SQVTM and CDR2 ANQGSEA. This CDR3 spans 15 amino acids. V dropped 3 bases and J dropped 2 bases, with 14 bases sitting between them. CDR3 coding DNA: TGCAGCGTTGAGGGCCTCGCGGTCGCCTACAATGAGCAGTTCTTC. Protein sequence: CSVEGLAVAYNEQFF.

The V call is TRBV15, the J call TRBJ1-2; 7 bases fit TRBD1. V shed 1 base and J 6 bases; nucleotides not matched to a gene: 11. CDR3 length: 16 residues. Germline loops: CDR1 LNHNV, CDR2 YYDKDF (reference sequence). The CDR3 spells CATSRVRGPGYHGYTF. CDR3 in DNA: TGTGCCACCAGCAGAGTTAGGGGGCCTGGCTATCATGGCTACACCTTC.

The chain joins TRBV13 to TRBJ2-7; TRBD1 agrees at 8 bases. Unmatched junction bases numbered 8, after V lost 3 bases and J lost 4 bases. The CDR3 consists of 15 residues. From germline, CDR1 is PRHDT and CDR2 FYEKMQ (reference sequence). CDR3 protein: CASSFFQGANYEQYF. The CDR3 region has the DNA TGTGCCAGCAGCTTCTTTCAGGGGGCAAATTACGAGCAGTACTTC.

This clone occurred once. The chain links TRBV2 to TRBJ1-1; no clear D gene. Germline loops: CDR1 SNHLY, CDR2 FYNNEI. The V and J ends lost 4 bases and 5 bases respectively, with 14 bases between them. The CDR3 has 14 amino acids. The CDR3 region has the DNA TGTGCCAGCAGTGTGTGGGGATTGTTTACTGAAGCTTTCTTT. Translated, it gives CASSVWGLFTEAFF.

This clone was seen just once. The chain links TRBV7-6 to TRBJ2-7, with 7 bases that match TRBD1. Germline loops: CDR1 SGHVS, CDR2 FNYEAQ. V gave up 2 bases and J gave up 5 bases; unmatched junction bases: 15. The CDR3 sequence is 17 residues long. CDR3 in amino acids: CASSLLWGETGNHEQYF. The CDR3 bases are TGTGCCAGCAGCTTACTATGGGGCGAGACAGGGAACCACGAGCAGTACTTC.

The chain uses TRBV9 and TRBJ1-2; D is undetermined. CDR1 is SGDLS and CDR2 is YYNGEE in the germline V gene. The CDR3 is made up of 16 amino acids. The ends were cut back, 0 bases at V and 7 bases at J, with 19 bases in the middle. The CDR3 DNA reads TGTGCCAGCAGCGTAGAGGGTAACAGTGCTTTAGCTGGCTACACCTTC. Its translation: CASSVEGNSALAGYTF.

The J gene is TRBJ2-7, the V gene TRBV5-6, with 8 bases fitting TRBD1. CDR3 size: 14 residues. V trimming: 2 bases; J trimming: 2 bases; junction bases outside the gene matches: 3. Germline V CDR1 and CDR2: SGHDT, YYEEEE. The CDR3 DNA reads TGTGCCAGCAGCTTACAGGGGGAGGCCTACGAGCAGTACTTC. This translates into CASSLQGEAYEQYF.

This clone was recorded a few times. The V call is TRBV11-2, the J call TRBJ2-5; TRBD2 agrees at 9 bases. The CDR3 consists of 16 residues. The J segment lost 5 bases and the V segment lost 2 bases, leaving 9 bases of the junction unmatched. In germline, CDR1 is SGHAT, CDR2 FQNNGV. DNA for the CDR3: TGTGCCAGCAGCTTAAAGGGTCTAGCGGGGTTGGAGACCCAGTACTTC. Translated: CASSLKGLAGLETQYF.

J is TRBJ2-1 and V is TRBV19, with D perhaps assigned TRBD1 or TRBD2 (5 bases each). Germline assignment: CDR1 LNHDA and CDR2 SQIVND (reference sequence). The length of the CDR3 is 14 residues. V was shortened by 10 bases and J by 9 bases, with 22 bases between the two germline ends. The CDR3 DNA reads TGTGCCATCCGCCGGGACGCCAGTCTCGGTGAGCAGTTCTTC. Amino acid sequence: CAIRRDASLGEQFF. Filled out from reference TRBV19 and TRBJ2-1, the complete variable domain reads DGGITQSPKYLFRKEGQNVTLSCEQNLNHDAMYWYRQDPGQGLRLIYYSQIVNDFQKGDIAEGYSVSREKKESFPLTVTSAQKNPTAFYLCAIRRDASLGEQFFGPGTRLTVL.

V is TRBV30 and J is TRBJ1-1; D is unclear. V was pared by 4 bases and J by 0 bases, with 6 bases between. Germline V gene data show CDR1 as GTSNPN and CDR2 as SVGIG (reference sequence). The CDR3 length is 12 residues. The CDR3 nucleotides are TGTGCCTGGAAATATATGAACACTGAAGCTTTCTTT. It codes for CAWKYMNTEAFF.

This chain uses TRBV19 with TRBJ2-2; 9 bases line up with TRBD1. The germline V gene has CDR1 LNHDA and CDR2 SQIVND (reference sequence). This CDR3 contains 16 residues. J lost 3 bases, V lost 7 bases, and 9 bases had no gene match. CDR3: CASTNSRDRDTGELFF. The CDR3 bases are TGTGCCAGTACCAATTCCCGGGACAGGGACACCGGGGAGCTGTTTTTT. The full variable domain, in which reference TRBV19 and TRBJ2-2 provide the parts outside the CDR3, is DGGITQSPKYLFRKEGQNVTLSCEQNLNHDAMYWYRQDPGQGLRLIYYSQIVNDFQKGDIAEGYSVSREKKESFPLTVTSAQKNPTAFYLCASTNSRDRDTGELFFGEGSRLTVL.

The V gene is TRBV6-1, the J gene TRBJ1-4, with TRBD1 matching 7 bases. This CDR3 is built from 13 residues. Germline V lookup: CDR1 MNHNS, CDR2 SASEGT. J was trimmed by 4 bases and V by 8 bases; bases with no gene match: 4. The CDR3 spells CASRTGYNEKLFF. CDR3 in DNA: TGTGCCAGCCGGACAGGTTATAATGAAAAACTGTTTTTT.

The rearrangement uses TRBV7-9 and TRBJ1-4; 7 nucleotides match TRBD1. Germline CDR1 SEHNR, CDR2 FQNEAQ (reference sequence). CDR3 length equals 17 residues. With V trimmed by 5 bases and J by 5 bases, 14 bases remained unmatched. As DNA, the CDR3 is TGTGCCAGCAGCGGAATCGAAAACCGGGACAGCAATGAAAAACTGTTTTTT. Amino acid sequence: CASSGIENRDSNEKLFF.

The chain combines TRBV4-1 with TRBJ2-7; perhaps TRBD2 as D (6 bases). From germline, CDR1 is MGHRA and CDR2 YSYEKL. V was clipped by 0 bases and J by 4 bases, with 13 bases between them. The CDR3 contains 15 residues. CDR3 loop: CASSQDGGGWYEQYF. The CDR3 nucleotides are TGCGCCAGCAGCCAAGATGGTGGGGGGTGGTACGAGCAGTACTTC.

The chain combines TRBV15 with TRBJ1-5, with D maybe TRBD1 (6 bases). Trimming took off 2 bases at V and 3 bases at J, with 11 bases between the two ends. Germline CDR1 reads LNHNV; CDR2 reads YYDKDF (reference sequence). This CDR3 spans 15 amino acids. CDR3 nucleotide sequence: TGTGCCACCAGCAGAACCACAGGGCCCAATCAGCCCCAGCATTTT. Its translation: CATSRTTGPNQPQHF.

As for this clone: The junction does not match germline at one end; this may be a read error. The chain links TRBV18 to TRBJ2-7; TRBD2 might be the D (5 bases). CDR1 is KGHSH and CDR2 is LQKENI in the germline V gene. This CDR3 is 18 amino acids long. DNA of the CDR3: TGTGCCAGCTCGCCATTACCGGCACCCGAGGGCAGCTCCTACGAGCAGTGCTTC. Protein sequence: CASSPLPAPEGSSYEQCF. Drawing the rest from reference TRBV18 and TRBJ2-7, the complete variable domain is NAGVMQNPRHLVRRRGQEARLRCSPMKGHSHVYWYRQLPEEGLKFMVYLQKENIIDESGMPKERFSAEFPKEGPSILRIQQVVRGDSAAYFCASSPLPAPEGSSYEQCFGPGTRLTVT.

The chain joins TRBV28 to TRBJ2-7; D remains unclear. Germline assignment: CDR1 MDHEN and CDR2 SYDVKM. CDR3 size: 14 residues. Trimming removed 2 bases from V and 0 bases from J, with 8 bases in between. The CDR3 is CASSLHIRSYEQYF. The DNA of the CDR3 is TGTGCCAGCAGTTTACACATTCGCTCCTACGAGCAGTACTTC.